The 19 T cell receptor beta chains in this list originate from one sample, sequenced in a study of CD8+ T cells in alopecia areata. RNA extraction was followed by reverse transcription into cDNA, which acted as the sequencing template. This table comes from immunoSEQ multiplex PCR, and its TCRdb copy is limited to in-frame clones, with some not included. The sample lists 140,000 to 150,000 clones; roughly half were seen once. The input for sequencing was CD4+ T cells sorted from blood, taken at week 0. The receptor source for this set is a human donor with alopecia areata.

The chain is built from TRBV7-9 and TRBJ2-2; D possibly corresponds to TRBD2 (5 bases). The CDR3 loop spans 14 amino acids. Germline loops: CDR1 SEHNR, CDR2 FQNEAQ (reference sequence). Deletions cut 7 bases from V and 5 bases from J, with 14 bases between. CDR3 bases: TGTGCCAGCAAACTAGAGACCGAAACCGGGGAGCTGTTTTTT. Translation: CASKLETETGELFF.

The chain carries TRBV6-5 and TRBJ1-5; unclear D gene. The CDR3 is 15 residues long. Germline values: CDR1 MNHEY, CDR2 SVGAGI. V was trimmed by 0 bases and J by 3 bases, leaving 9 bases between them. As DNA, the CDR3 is TGTGCCAGCAGTTACTCGAGGGAAACCAATCAGCCCCAGCATTTT. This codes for CASSYSRETNQPQHF.

CDR3 residues: CASSLVGRLTKEEQYF. CDR3 nucleotide sequence: TGTGCCAGCAGCTTAGTCGGGCGACTAACGAAAGAGGAGCAGTACTTC. The chain uses TRBV7-9 and TRBJ2-7, with D possibly TRBD2 on 5 matching bases. There are 16 residues in the CDR3. Trimming removed 1 base from V and 7 bases from J, with 20 bases in between. Germline CDR1 is SEHNR and CDR2 is FQNEAQ (reference sequence).

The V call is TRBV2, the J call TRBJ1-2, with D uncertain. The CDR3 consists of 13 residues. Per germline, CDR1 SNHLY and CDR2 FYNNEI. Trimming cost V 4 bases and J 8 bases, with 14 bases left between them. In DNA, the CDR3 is TGTGCCAGCAGTGCCCGGGATGAGTGGGGCTACACCTTC. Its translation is CASSARDEWGYTF.

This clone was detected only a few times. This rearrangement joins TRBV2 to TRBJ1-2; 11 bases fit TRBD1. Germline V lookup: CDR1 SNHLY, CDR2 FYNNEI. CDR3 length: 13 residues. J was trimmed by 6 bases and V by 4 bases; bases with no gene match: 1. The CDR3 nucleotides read TGTGCCAGCAGTGCGGGACAGGGGGATGGCTACACCTTC. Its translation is CASSAGQGDGYTF.

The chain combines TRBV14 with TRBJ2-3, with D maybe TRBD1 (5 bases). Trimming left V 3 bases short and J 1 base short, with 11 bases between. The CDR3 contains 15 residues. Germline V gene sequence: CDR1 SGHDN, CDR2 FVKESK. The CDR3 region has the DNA TGTGCCAGCAGCCAGCGCACAGGAGGCACAGATACGCAGTATTTT. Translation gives CASSQRTGGTDTQYF.

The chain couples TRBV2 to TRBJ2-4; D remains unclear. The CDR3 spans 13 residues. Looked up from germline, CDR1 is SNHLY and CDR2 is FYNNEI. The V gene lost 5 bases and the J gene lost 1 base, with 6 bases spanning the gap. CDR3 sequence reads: CASSTLAKNIQYF. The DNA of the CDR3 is TGTGCCAGCAGTACGTTGGCCAAAAACATTCAGTACTTC.

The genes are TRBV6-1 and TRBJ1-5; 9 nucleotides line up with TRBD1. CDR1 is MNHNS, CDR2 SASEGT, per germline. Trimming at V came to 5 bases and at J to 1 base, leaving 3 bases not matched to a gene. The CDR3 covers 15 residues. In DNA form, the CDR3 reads TGTGCCAGCAGTAGGGACAGGGAGAGCAATCAGCCCCAGCATTTT. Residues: CASSRDRESNQPQHF.

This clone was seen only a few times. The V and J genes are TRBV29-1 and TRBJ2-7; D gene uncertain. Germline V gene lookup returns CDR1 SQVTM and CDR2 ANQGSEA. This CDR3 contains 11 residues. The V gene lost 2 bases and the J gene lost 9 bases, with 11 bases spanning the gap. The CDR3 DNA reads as TGCAGCGTTGAAAACGGAAAGGTGCAGTACTTC. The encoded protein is CSVENGKVQYF.

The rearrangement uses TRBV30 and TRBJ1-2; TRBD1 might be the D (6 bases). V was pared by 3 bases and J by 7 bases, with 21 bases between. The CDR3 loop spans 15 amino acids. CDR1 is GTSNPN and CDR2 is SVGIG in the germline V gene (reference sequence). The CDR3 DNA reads TGTGCCTGGAGGCGAACCGGGACATCCCCTTCTGGCTACACCTTC. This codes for CAWRRTGTSPSGYTF.

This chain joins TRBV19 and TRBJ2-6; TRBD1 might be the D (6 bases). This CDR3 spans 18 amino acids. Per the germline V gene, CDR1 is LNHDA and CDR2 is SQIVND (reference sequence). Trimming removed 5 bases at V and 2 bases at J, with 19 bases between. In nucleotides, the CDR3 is TGTGCCAGTAGTCCCTCGCTCGTCAGGGGAGCTGGGGCCAACGTCCTGACTTTC. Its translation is CASSPSLVRGAGANVLTF.

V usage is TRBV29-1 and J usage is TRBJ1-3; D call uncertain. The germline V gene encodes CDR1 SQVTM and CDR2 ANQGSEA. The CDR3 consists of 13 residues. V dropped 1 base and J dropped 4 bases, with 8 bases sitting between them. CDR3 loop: CSVEVSGGNTIYF. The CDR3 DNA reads TGCAGCGTTGAAGTTTCGGGAGGAAACACCATATATTTT.

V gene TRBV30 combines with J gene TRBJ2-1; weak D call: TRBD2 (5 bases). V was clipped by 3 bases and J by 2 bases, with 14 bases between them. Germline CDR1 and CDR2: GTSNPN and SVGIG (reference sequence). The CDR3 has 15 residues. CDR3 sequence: CAWRAPDFTYNEQFF. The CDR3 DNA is TGTGCCTGGAGGGCCCCGGACTTCACCTACAATGAGCAGTTCTTC.

This chain's CDR3 is CAWTATGAYTEAFF. Here the CDR3 DNA reads TGTGCCTGGACCGCGACCGGGGCGTACACTGAAGCTTTCTTT. The chain combines TRBV30 with TRBJ1-1; perhaps TRBD1 as D (5 bases). Germline CDR1 GTSNPN, CDR2 SVGIG (reference sequence). Trimming removed 4 bases from V and 3 bases from J, with 15 bases in between. The CDR3 spans 14 residues.

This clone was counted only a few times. CDR3 protein: CATQRSSYNEQFF. The CDR3 nucleotides read TGTGCCACCCAAAGAAGCTCCTACAATGAGCAGTTCTTC. The gene calls are TRBV27 and TRBJ2-1; the D is unclear. V was shortened by 10 bases and J by 0 bases, with 10 bases between the two germline ends. The CDR3 contains 13 residues. Germline assignment: CDR1 MNHEY and CDR2 SMNVEV (reference sequence).

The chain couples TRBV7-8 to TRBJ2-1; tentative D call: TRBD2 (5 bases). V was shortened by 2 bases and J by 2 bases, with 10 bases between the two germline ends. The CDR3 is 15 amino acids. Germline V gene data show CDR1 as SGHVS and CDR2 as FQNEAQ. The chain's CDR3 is CASSLLATPYNEQFF. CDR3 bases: TGTGCCAGCAGCTTACTAGCTACGCCCTACAATGAGCAGTTCTTC.

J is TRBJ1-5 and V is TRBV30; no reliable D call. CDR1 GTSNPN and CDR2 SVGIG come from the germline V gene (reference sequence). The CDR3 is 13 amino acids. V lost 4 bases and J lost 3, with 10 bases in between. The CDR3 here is CAWTAQVNQPQHF. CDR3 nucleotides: TGTGCCTGGACCGCACAAGTCAATCAGCCCCAGCATTTT. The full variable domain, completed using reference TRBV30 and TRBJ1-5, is SQTIHQWPATLVQPVGSPLSLECTVEGTSNPNLYWYRQAAGRGLQLLFYSVGIGQISSEVPQNLSASRPQDRQFILSSKKLLLSDSGFYLCAWTAQVNQPQHFGDGTRLSIL.

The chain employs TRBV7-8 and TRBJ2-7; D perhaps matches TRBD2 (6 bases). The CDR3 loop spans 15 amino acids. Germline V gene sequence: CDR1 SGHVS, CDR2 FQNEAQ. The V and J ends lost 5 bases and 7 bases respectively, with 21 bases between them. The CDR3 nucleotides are TGTGCCAGCAGCCCAGACCCCCGGGCCGGAGGGGAGCAGTACTTC. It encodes CASSPDPRAGGEQYF.

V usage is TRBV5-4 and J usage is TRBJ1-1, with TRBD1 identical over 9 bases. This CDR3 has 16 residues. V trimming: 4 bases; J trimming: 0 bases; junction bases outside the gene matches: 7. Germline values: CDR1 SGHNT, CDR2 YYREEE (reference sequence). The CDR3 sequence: CASSHARDRVNTEAFF. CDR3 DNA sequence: TGTGCCAGCAGCCATGCCAGGGACAGGGTGAACACTGAAGCTTTCTTT.